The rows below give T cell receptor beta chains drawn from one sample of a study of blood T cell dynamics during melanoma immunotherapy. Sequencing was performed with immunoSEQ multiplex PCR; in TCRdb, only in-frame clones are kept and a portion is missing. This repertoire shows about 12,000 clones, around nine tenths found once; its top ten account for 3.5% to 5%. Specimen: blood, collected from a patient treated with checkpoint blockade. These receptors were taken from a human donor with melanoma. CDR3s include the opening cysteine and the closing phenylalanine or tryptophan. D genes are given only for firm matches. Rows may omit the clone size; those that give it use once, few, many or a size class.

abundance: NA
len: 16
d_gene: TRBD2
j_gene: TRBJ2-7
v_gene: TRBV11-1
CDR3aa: CASSPLFGLASEEQYF
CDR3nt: TGTGCCAGCAGCCCATTATTTGGACTAGCGTCAGAAGAGCAGTACTTC

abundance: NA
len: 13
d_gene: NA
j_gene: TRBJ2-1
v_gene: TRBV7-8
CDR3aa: CASSLVLGNEQFF
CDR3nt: TGTGCCAGCAGCTTAGTATTAGGGAATGAGCAGTTCTTC

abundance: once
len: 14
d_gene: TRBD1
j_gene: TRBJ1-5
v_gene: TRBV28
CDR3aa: CASSPRTGSQPQHF
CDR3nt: TGTGCCAGCAGCCCTCGGACAGGGAGCCAGCCCCAGCATTTT

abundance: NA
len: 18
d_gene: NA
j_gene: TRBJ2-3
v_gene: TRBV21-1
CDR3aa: CASSRAGGSATSTDTQYF
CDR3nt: TGTGCCAGCAGCCGAGCTGGGGGGAGTGCCACTAGCACAGATACGCAGTATTTT

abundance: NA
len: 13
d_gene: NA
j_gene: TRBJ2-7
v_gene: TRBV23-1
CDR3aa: CASSQGHRYEQYF
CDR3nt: TGCGCCAGCAGTCAGGGACACAGATACGAGCAGTACTTC

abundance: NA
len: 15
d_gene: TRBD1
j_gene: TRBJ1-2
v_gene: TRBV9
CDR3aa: CASSEGTGGNYGYTF
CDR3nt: TGTGCCAGCAGCGAGGGGACAGGGGGCAACTATGGCTACACCTTC

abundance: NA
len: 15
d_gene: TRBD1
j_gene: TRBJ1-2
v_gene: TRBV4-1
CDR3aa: CASSPWTGEIYGYTF
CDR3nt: TGCGCCAGCAGCCCATGGACAGGAGAGATCTATGGCTACACCTTC

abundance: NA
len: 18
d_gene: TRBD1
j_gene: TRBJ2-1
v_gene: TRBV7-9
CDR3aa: CASSLIGRGPLKHNEQFF
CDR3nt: TGTGCCAGCAGCTTAATTGGCAGGGGGCCCCTTAAACACAATGAGCAGTTCTTC

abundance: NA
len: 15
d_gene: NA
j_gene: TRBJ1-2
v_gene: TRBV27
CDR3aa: CASSPPGLLRDGYTF
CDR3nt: TGTGCCAGCAGTCCCCCGGGGCTTCTCAGGGATGGCTACACCTTC

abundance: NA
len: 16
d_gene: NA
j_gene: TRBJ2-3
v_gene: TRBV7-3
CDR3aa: CASSLMLTGSADTQYF
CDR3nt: TGTGCCAGCAGCTTAATGCTAACGGGAAGCGCAGATACGCAGTATTTT

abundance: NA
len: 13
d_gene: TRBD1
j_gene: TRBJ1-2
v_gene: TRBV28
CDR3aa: CASSFGRGYGYTF
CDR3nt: TGTGCCAGCAGTTTCGGCAGGGGGTATGGCTACACCTTC

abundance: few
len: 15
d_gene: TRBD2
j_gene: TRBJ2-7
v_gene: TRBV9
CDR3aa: CASSVASGGTYEQYF
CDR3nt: TGTGCCAGCAGCGTAGCTAGCGGGGGGACCTACGAGCAGTACTTC

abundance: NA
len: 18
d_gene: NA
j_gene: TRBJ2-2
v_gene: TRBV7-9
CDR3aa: CASSSPQEYPANTGELFF
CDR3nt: TGTGCCAGCAGCTCTCCCCAGGAGTATCCGGCCAACACCGGGGAGCTGTTTTTT

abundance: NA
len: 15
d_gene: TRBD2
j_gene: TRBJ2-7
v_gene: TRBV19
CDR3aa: CASSGGGGPSYEQYF
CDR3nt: TGTGCCAGTAGTGGTGGCGGGGGGCCCTCCTACGAGCAGTACTTC

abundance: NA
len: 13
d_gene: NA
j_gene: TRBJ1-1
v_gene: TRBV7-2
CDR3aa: CASSPNMNTEAFF
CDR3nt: TGTGCCAGCAGCCCAAACATGAACACTGAAGCTTTCTTT

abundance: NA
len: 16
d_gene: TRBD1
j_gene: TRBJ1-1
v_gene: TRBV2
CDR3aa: CASSGPTGGVFTEAFF
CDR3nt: TGTGCCAGCAGTGGCCCTACAGGGGGTGTATTCACTGAAGCTTTCTTT

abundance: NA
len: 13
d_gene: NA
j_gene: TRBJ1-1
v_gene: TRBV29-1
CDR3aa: CSVPKEGRGEAFF
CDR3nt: TGCAGCGTCCCCAAGGAAGGGCGGGGGGAAGCTTTCTTT

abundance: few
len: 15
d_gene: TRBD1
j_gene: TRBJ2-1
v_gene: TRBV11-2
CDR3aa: CASSLDRGTYNEQFF
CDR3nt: TGTGCCAGCAGTCTGGACAGGGGGACCTACAATGAGCAGTTCTTC

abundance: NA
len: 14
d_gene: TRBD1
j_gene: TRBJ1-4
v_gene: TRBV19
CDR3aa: CARRPGTGDEKLFF
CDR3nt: TGTGCCAGACGCCCCGGGACAGGGGATGAAAAACTGTTTTTT

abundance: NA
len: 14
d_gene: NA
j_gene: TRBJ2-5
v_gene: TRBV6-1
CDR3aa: CASMRGAYQETQYF
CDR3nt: TGTGCCAGCATGAGGGGAGCGTACCAAGAGACCCAGTACTTC

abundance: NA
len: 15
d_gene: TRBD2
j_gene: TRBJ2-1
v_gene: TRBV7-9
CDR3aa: CASSLRTSGGNEQFF
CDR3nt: TGTGCCAGCAGCCTTAGGACTAGCGGGGGAAATGAGCAGTTCTTC

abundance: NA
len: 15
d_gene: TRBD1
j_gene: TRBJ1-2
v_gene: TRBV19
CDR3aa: CASRPPWTGDYGYTF
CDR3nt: TGTGCCAGTAGGCCCCCCTGGACAGGGGACTATGGCTACACCTTC

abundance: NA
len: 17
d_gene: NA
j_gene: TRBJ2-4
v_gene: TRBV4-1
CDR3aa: CASSQDQSRVAKNIQYF
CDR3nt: TGCGCCAGCAGCCAAGATCAGTCGCGAGTAGCCAAAAACATTCAGTACTTC

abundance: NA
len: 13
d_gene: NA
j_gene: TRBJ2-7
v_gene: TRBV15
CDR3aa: CATSRAGPYEQYF
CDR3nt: TGTGCCACCAGCAGAGCAGGGCCCTACGAGCAGTACTTC

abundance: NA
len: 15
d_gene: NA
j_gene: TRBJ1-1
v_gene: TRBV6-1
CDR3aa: CASSEGSPNLVAAFF
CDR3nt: TGTGCCAGCAGTGAGGGTTCGCCGAATCTCGTTGCAGCTTTCTTT

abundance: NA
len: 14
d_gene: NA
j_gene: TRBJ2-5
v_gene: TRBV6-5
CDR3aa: CASSSFRGQETQYF
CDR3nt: TGTGCCAGCAGTTCCTTTCGGGGCCAAGAGACCCAGTACTTC

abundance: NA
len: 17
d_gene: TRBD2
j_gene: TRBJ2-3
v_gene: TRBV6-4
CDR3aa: CASSGSIPGGGPDTQYF
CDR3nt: TGTGCCAGCAGTGGCTCGATCCCGGGGGGGGGCCCAGATACGCAGTATTTT

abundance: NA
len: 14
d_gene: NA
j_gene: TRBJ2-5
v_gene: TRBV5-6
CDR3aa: CASSLRGPQETQYF
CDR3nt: TGTGCCAGCAGCTTGCGGGGGCCCCAAGAGACCCAGTACTTC

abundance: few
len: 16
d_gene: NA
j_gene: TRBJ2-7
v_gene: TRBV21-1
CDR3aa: CASSKEWNRDRYEQYF
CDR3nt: TGTGCCAGCAGCAAAGAATGGAACCGGGACAGATACGAGCAGTACTTC

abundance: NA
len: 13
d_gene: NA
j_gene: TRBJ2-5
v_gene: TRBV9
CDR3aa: CASSVGGQETQYF
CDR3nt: TGTGCCAGCAGCGTAGGTGGTCAAGAGACCCAGTACTTC

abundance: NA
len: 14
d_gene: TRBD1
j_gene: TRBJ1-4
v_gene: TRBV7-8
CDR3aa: CASSYGTAHEKLFF
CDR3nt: TGTGCCAGCAGCTATGGGACAGCCCATGAAAAACTGTTTTTT

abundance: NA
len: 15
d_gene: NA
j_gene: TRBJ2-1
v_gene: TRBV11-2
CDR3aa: CASSLGRQGRNEQFF
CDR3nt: TGTGCCAGCAGCTTAGGTCGGCAGGGGAGGAATGAGCAGTTCTTC

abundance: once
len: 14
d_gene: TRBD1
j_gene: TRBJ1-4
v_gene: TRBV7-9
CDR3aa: CASSTGTGYEKLFF
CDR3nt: TGTGCCAGCAGTACCGGGACAGGGTATGAAAAACTGTTTTTT

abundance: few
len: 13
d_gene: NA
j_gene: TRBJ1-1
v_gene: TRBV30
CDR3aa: CAWSSGVYTEAFF
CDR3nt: TGTGCCTGGAGTAGTGGGGTTTACACTGAAGCTTTCTTT

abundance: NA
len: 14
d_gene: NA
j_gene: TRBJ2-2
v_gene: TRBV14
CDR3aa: CASSRQGNTGELFF
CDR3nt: TGTGCCAGCAGCCGGCAGGGGAACACCGGGGAGCTGTTTTTT

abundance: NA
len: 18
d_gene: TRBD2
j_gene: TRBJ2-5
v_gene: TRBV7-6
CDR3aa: CASSLSGTSGKYQETQYF
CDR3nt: TGTGCCAGCAGCTTATCGGGGACTAGCGGGAAATACCAAGAGACCCAGTACTTC

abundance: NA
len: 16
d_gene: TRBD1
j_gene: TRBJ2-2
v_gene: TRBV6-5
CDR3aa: CASSSRGLSNTGELFF
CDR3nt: TGTGCCAGCAGTTCCAGGGGGCTTTCGAACACCGGGGAGCTGTTTTTT

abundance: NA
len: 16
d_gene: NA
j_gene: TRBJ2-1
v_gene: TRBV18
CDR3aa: CASSLQIPGGVNEQFF
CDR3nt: TGTGCCAGCTCACTACAAATACCAGGGGGGGTGAATGAGCAGTTCTTC

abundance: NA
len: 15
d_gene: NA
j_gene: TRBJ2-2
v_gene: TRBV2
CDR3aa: CASRARMINTGELFF
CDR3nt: TGTGCCAGCAGGGCTAGGATGATAAACACCGGGGAGCTGTTTTTT

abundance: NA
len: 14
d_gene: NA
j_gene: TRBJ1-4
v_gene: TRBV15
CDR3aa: CATSRDSGNEKLFF
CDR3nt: TGTGCCACCAGCAGAGATTCAGGGAATGAAAAACTGTTTTTT

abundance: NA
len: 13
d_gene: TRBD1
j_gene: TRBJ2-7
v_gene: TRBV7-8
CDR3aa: CASSSDREAEQYF
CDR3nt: TGTGCCAGCAGCTCCGACAGGGAAGCCGAGCAGTACTTC

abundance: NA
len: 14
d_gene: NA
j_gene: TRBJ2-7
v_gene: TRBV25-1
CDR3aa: CASSLDDGGYEQYF
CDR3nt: TGTGCCAGCAGTCTGGACGACGGGGGATACGAGCAGTACTTC

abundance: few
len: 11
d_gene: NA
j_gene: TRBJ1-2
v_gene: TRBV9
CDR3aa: CASSVNDAYTF
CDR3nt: TGTGCCAGCAGCGTGAACGACGCCTACACCTTC

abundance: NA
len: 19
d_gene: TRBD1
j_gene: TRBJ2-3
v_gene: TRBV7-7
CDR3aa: CASSAGTGVTLEGTDTQYF
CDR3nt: TGTGCCAGCAGCGCAGGGACAGGGGTCACCTTGGAGGGCACAGATACGCAGTATTTT

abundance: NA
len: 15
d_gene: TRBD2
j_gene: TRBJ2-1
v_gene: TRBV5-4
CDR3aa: CASSSRGGASNEQFF
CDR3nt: TGTGCCAGCAGTTCCCGGGGGGGCGCGTCCAATGAGCAGTTCTTC

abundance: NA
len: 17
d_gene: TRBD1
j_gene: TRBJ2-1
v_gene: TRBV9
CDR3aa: CASSVDTGGGSYNEQFF
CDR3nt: TGTGCCAGCAGCGTTGACACAGGGGGAGGCTCCTACAATGAGCAGTTCTTC

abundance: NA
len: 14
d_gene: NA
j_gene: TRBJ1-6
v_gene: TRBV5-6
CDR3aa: CASSLAWRGTPLHF
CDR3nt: TGTGCCAGCAGCTTGGCCTGGCGGGGGACACCCCTCCACTTT

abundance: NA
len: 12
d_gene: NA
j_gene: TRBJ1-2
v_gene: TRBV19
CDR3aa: CASSRGGYGYTF
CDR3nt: TGTGCCAGTAGTCGAGGGGGCTATGGCTACACCTTC

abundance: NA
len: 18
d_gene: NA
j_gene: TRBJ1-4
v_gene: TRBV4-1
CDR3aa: CASSPSRGTRTTNEKLFF
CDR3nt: TGCGCCAGCAGCCCCTCCCGGGGTACCCGTACAACTAATGAAAAACTGTTTTTT

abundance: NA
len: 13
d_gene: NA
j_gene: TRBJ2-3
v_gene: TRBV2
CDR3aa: CASLPPSTDTQYF
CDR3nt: TGTGCCAGCCTCCCTCCTAGCACAGATACGCAGTATTTT

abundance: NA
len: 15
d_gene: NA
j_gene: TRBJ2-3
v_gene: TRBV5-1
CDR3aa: CASSLAESSTDTQYF
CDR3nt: TGCGCCAGCAGCTTGGCCGAGTCTAGCACAGATACGCAGTATTTT